These 27 T cell receptor beta chains were sequenced from one sample in a study of identical twins. MiXCR was run by TCRdb on the 5' RACE reads, yielding one entry per CDR3 protein. The data hold 200,000 to 250,000 distinct CDR3 sequences, with 7% to 8.5% observed a single time. The same sample was also studied in work on yellow fever vaccine responses in identical twins.

Sequenced sample: CD8+ T cells sorted from blood. Receptors were obtained from a woman younger than 30 in good health.

This clonotype was found a few times. CDR3 in DNA: TGTGCCAGCAGTCCATACGGACAGGGGGTATACGAGCAGTACTTC. This encodes CASSPYGQGVYEQYF. The chain employs TRBV28 and TRBJ2-7; 10 bases are a match to TRBD1. The CDR3 covers 15 residues. The junction had 8 bases not matched to a gene; V was cut back by 5 bases and J by 4 bases. Germline V lookup: CDR1 MDHEN, CDR2 SYDVKM.

V usage is TRBV5-6 and J usage is TRBJ2-1; TRBD1 or TRBD2 may be the D gene (5 bases each). The V and J ends lost 5 bases and 8 bases respectively, with 20 bases between them. In germline, CDR1 is SGHDT, CDR2 YYEEEE. The CDR3 sequence is 15 residues long. CDR3 coding DNA: TGTGCCAGCAGAGACCGGGACCACAAGGCGGATGAGCAGTTCTTC. Encoded protein: CASRDRDHKADEQFF.

This chain uses TRBV12-3 or TRBV12-4 with TRBJ2-7; D call uncertain. The CDR3 spans 13 residues. V was shortened by 0 bases and J by 6 bases, with 9 bases between the two germline ends. For the CDR3, the DNA is TGTGCCAGCAGTTTAGCGTCTATCGGCGAGCAGTACTTC. Its translation is CASSLASIGEQYF.

V is TRBV6-1 and J is TRBJ2-1, with D possibly matching TRBD1 (5 bases). V was pared by 6 bases and J by 4 bases, with 10 bases between. The germline gives CDR1 MNHNS, CDR2 SASEGT. This CDR3 comprises 13 residues. The CDR3 DNA is TGTGCCAGCAGCCTACAGGTGTACAATGAGCAGTTCTTC. Amino acids: CASSLQVYNEQFF.

To note about this clonotype: This may be a read error: a much more frequent sequence differs by one nucleotide. V is TRBV28 and J is TRBJ2-2; 7 nucleotides line up with TRBD2. Per the germline V gene, CDR1 is MDHEN and CDR2 is SYDVKM. The CDR3 covers 14 residues. The V segment lost 3 bases and the J segment 7 bases; nucleotides outside the gene matches: 5. The CDR3 bases are TGTGCCAGCAGTTTTATCGGCGGGAGCGGGGAGCTGTTTTTT. This sequence encodes CASSFIGGSGELFF.

This chain links TRBV20-1 with TRBJ1-2, with 8 bases lining up with TRBD1. Trimming at V came to 4 bases and at J to 6 bases, leaving 10 bases not matched to a gene. Germline V lookup: CDR1 DFQATT, CDR2 SNEGSKA (reference sequence). The CDR3 loop spans 14 amino acids. CDR3 coding DNA: TGCAGTGCTAACGAACAGAAGACAGGGGATGGCTACACCTTC. It yields the protein CSANEQKTGDGYTF.

This clonotype was found many times. The V and J genes are TRBV5-1 and TRBJ2-1; D is undetermined. Between the trimmed V and J ends, which lost 4 bases and 7 bases, there was a span of 21 bases. The germline V gene encodes CDR1 SGHRS and CDR2 YFSETQ. CDR3 size: 16 residues. The CDR3 DNA reads TGCGCCAGCAGCCACCCATTCCCGGTGAATCGGAATGAGCAGTTCTTC. Its translation is CASSHPFPVNRNEQFF.

This clonotype was seen a handful of times. The V and J genes are TRBV28 and TRBJ2-1, with 8 nucleotides matching TRBD1. CDR1 is MDHEN and CDR2 is SYDVKM in the germline V gene. Unmatched junction bases numbered 9, after V lost 6 bases and J lost 2 bases. The length of the CDR3 is 16 residues. The CDR3: CASSPRTGSAYNEQFF. The CDR3 bases are TGTGCCAGCAGCCCAAGGACAGGGTCAGCCTACAATGAGCAGTTCTTC.

The sample holds many counts of this clonotype. This sequence joins TRBV12-3 or TRBV12-4 and TRBJ1-2; weak D call: TRBD1 (6 bases). Trimming cost V 4 bases and J 6 bases, with 12 bases left between them. The CDR3 is made up of 13 amino acids. CDR3 sequence: CASSSPGHDGYTF. In nucleotides, the CDR3 is TGTGCCAGCAGTTCCCCGGGACACGATGGCTACACCTTC.

This clonotype has a count of ten or more. This chain uses TRBV4-1 with TRBJ2-2; possible D gene TRBD2, 5 bases. Germline V gene lookup returns CDR1 MGHRA and CDR2 YSYEKL. The CDR3 runs 15 residues. Trimming took off 4 bases at V and 0 bases at J, with 9 bases between the two ends. The CDR3 DNA reads as TGCGCCAGCAGCCTGGGGAGCGCGAACACCGGGGAGCTGTTTTTT. Its protein is CASSLGSANTGELFF.

This clonotype was detected a few times. Sequence at one end of the junction differs from germline and may be a read error. The chain has TRBV6-1 and TRBJ1-2; the D gene is possibly TRBD1 (5 bases). Germline CDR1 is MNHNS and CDR2 is SASEGT. This CDR3 is built from 16 residues. CDR3 loop: CASSAPPAGRTFYCSF. The CDR3 region has the DNA TGTGCCAGCAGTGCCCCCCCGGCGGGACGAACCTTCTATTGCTCCTTC.

This clonotype was detected many times. V and J are TRBV4-1 and TRBJ2-1; 10 nucleotides align to TRBD2. J was trimmed by 3 bases and V by 4 bases; bases with no gene match: 18. The CDR3 has 20 amino acids. Germline V gives CDR1 MGHRA, CDR2 YSYEKL. The CDR3 DNA sequence: TGCGCCAGCAGCCGCGCCGAAACTGGGTCCGGGACTAGCGTCTACAATGAGCAGTTCTTC. Its protein is CASSRAETGSGTSVYNEQFF.

This clonotype turned up a few times. The chain employs TRBV14 and TRBJ2-1, with 8 positions matching TRBD1. The trim removed 4 bases at V and 16 bases at J, leaving 18 bases unmatched. Germline V gene data show CDR1 as SGHDN and CDR2 as FVKESK. The CDR3 has 15 residues. The CDR3 nucleotides are TGTGCCAGCAGCCCAATCTCGGGACAGGACAATGAGCGCTTCTTC. This encodes CASSPISGQDNERFF.

This clonotype was detected a few times. The chain links TRBV21-1 to TRBJ2-4; the table's D call of TRBD1 was not tested on the DNA. TRBV21-1 represents a pseudogene. The CDR3 length is 17 residues. The CDR3 spells CASSDGGGVGAKNIQYF. CDR3 nucleotides: TGTGCCAGCAGCGACGGGGGGGGCGTGGGAGCCAAAAACATTCAGTACTTC.

In its sample, this clonotype was seen a few times. V usage is TRBV4-1 and J usage is TRBJ1-2; the match to TRBD1 covers 8 bases. CDR3 length: 17 residues. CDR1 MGHRA and CDR2 YSYEKL come from the germline V gene. Trimming cost V 4 bases and J 3 bases; bases outside gene matches: 13. CDR3 protein: CASSPWQGAPLDYGYTF. In DNA form, the CDR3 reads TGCGCCAGCAGCCCCTGGCAGGGGGCACCCTTGGACTATGGCTACACCTTC.

This chain links TRBV7-3 with TRBJ2-7; D is undetermined. Germline CDR1 is SGHTA and CDR2 is FQGTGA. V lost 2 bases and J lost 6, with 14 bases in between. The CDR3 has 14 residues. CDR3 region: CASSLLATRSEQYF. The CDR3 DNA reads as TGTGCCAGCAGCTTATTGGCTACCCGATCCGAGCAGTACTTC.

This chain uses TRBV20-1 with TRBJ1-4; possibly TRBD1 for D (5 bases). V was clipped by 0 bases and J by 5 bases, with 13 bases between them. The CDR3 totals 15 residues. The germline V gene has CDR1 DFQATT and CDR2 SNEGSKA (reference sequence). The chain's CDR3 is CSARDLGTGNEKLFF. The DNA for the CDR3 is TGCAGTGCTAGAGATCTGGGAACAGGAAATGAAAAACTGTTTTTT.

J is TRBJ2-3 and V is TRBV28, with no clear D. The CDR3 is 13 residues long. In germline, CDR1 is MDHEN, CDR2 SYDVKM. Deletions cut 7 bases from V and 1 base from J, with 9 bases between. For the CDR3, the DNA is TGTGCCAGCAACTCAGACCGCACAGATACGCAGTATTTT. Its translation: CASNSDRTDTQYF. Together with reference TRBV28 and TRBJ2-3, the CDR3 gives the full variable domain: DVKVTQSSRYLVKRTGEKVFLECVQDMDHENMFWYRQDPGLGLRLIYFSYDVKMKEKGDIPEGYSVSREKKERFSLILESASTNQTSMYLCASNSDRTDTQYFGPGTRLTVL.

There are a few counts of this clonotype. The V and J genes are TRBV25-1 and TRBJ1-2, with D perhaps TRBD1 (5 bases). The V gene lost 5 bases and the J gene lost 7 bases, with 11 bases spanning the gap. Germline-derived CDR1 and CDR2 are MGHDK and SYGVNS. This CDR3 is 12 amino acids long. The CDR3 spells CASSNFGGGYTF. CDR3 nucleotides: TGTGCCAGCAGTAACTTTGGGGGTGGCTACACCTTC.

This clonotype was observed a few times. This chain connects TRBV2 to TRBJ2-1; 11 bases agree with TRBD2. The germline gives CDR1 SNHLY, CDR2 FYNNEI. The V segment lost 8 bases and the J segment 8 bases; nucleotides outside the gene matches: 17. There are 17 residues in the CDR3. CDR3 coding DNA: TGTGCCAGCGCTACAGTTGTACTAGCGGGAGTTGCCGATGAGCAGTTCTTC. Residues: CASATVVLAGVADEQFF.

This clonotype was detected many times. The chain uses TRBV10-3 and TRBJ2-2, with D possibly being TRBD2 (5 bases). This CDR3 has 14 amino acids. Germline V lookup: CDR1 ENHRY, CDR2 SYGVKD. Deletions cut 10 bases from V and 5 bases from J, with 17 bases between. CDR3 DNA sequence: TGTGCCACCCATAGCGAGGCTTGGACCGGGGAGCTGTTTTTT. Its protein is CATHSEAWTGELFF.

This clonotype was found many times. The J gene is TRBJ2-1, the V gene TRBV12-3 or TRBV12-4; possible D gene TRBD2, 5 bases. Trimming took 4 bases from V and 0 from J, leaving 16 bases between them. The CDR3 contains 17 residues. CDR3 in amino acids: CASSSGGERSSYNEQFF. CDR3 sequence (DNA): TGTGCCAGCAGTTCCGGTGGTGAGCGGAGCTCCTACAATGAGCAGTTCTTC.

Here the CDR3 reads CASSPKDRVGEQYF. The CDR3 nucleotides are TGTGCCAGCAGCCCCAAGGACAGGGTGGGCGAGCAGTACTTC. The chain joins TRBV13 to TRBJ2-7; TRBD1 aligns across 8 bases. The CDR3 is made up of 14 amino acids. Per the germline V gene, CDR1 is PRHDT and CDR2 is FYEKMQ (reference sequence). Losses at the gene ends were 5 bases for V and 6 bases for J; bases not matched to a gene: 9.

The rearrangement joins TRBV3-1 to TRBJ2-3, with 11 bases matching TRBD2. CDR3 length: 17 amino acids. The V and J ends lost 3 bases and 6 bases, in that order; junction bases with no gene match: 11. Germline-derived CDR1 and CDR2 are LGHDT and YNNKEL (reference sequence). The CDR3 region is CASSQATSGDDRDTQYF. In nucleotides, the CDR3 is TGTGCCAGCAGCCAGGCGACTAGCGGGGATGACCGCGATACGCAGTATTTT.

A remark on this clonotype: Because it lacks the conserved phenylalanine or tryptophan at the end, this CDR3 is likely a read error. The chain recombines TRBV4-1 with TRBJ2-3; 10 nucleotides agree with TRBD2. V shed 1 base, J shed 3 bases, and the junction held 4 bases outside the gene matches. The length of the CDR3 is 16 residues. Germline V gives CDR1 MGHRA, CDR2 YSYEKL. The CDR3 region is CASSQVLAGETDTQYS. The CDR3 DNA follows: TGCGCCAGCAGCCAAGTCCTAGCGGGAGAGACAGATACGCAGTATTCT.

This clonotype came up a few times. The genes are TRBV7-8 and TRBJ1-6; D might be TRBD1 (6 bases). Trimming cost V 6 bases and J 6 bases, with 18 bases left between them. CDR1 and CDR2 (germline): SGHVS, FQNEAQ. The CDR3 is 16 amino acids. The CDR3 nucleotides read TGTGCCAGCAGAGGGACCCAGGGGAGAGTTAATTCACCCCTCCACTTT. This codes for CASRGTQGRVNSPLHF. The complete variable domain, with remaining parts taken from reference TRBV7-8 and TRBJ1-6, reads GAGVSQSPRYKVAKRGQDVALRCDPISGHVSLFWYQQALGQGPEFLTYFQNEAQLDKSGLPSDRFFAERPEGSVSTLKIQRTQQEDSAVYLCASRGTQGRVNSPLHFGNGTRLTVT.

In this sample, this clonotype turned up many times. This rearrangement joins TRBV5-1 to TRBJ2-1; D perhaps matches TRBD2 (5 bases). The CDR3 consists of 15 residues. The ends were cut back, 2 bases at V and 6 bases at J, with 15 bases in the middle. From germline, CDR1 is SGHRS and CDR2 YFSETQ. Written as DNA, the CDR3 is TGCGCCAGCAGCTTTAGCCTCGGAGGAAGCAATGAGCAGTTCTTC. Its protein product is CASSFSLGGSNEQFF.